These T cell receptor beta chains were read from a single sample in a study of T cell responses to AZD1222 COVID-19 vaccine. The method was immunoSEQ multiplex PCR; TCRdb's version includes in-frame clones alone and lacks a portion of them. The repertoire holds around 140,000 clones, with around 90% as singletons. The source material was peripheral blood, sampled 28 days after the second AZD1222 dose. The receptors come from an adult who received the AZD1222 COVID-19 vaccine. The CDR3 runs from the conserved cysteine through the conserved F or W. D genes are given only for firm matches. Clone size appears in some rows only: once, few, many, or a class for an expanded clone.

d_call	v_call	j_call	clone_size	cdr3_nt	cdr3_aa
-	TRBV9	TRBJ2-3	-	TGTGCCAGCAGCCCGGCGGGCCCCCCAGATACGCAGTATTTT	CASSPAGPPDTQYF
-	TRBV6-2/TRBV6-3	TRBJ2-7	-	TGTGCCAGCAGTTATGGACGGCGGAACTACGAGCAGTACTTC	CASSYGRRNYEQYF
-	TRBV7-2	TRBJ2-3	-	TGTGCCAGCAGCCAAAGACATAACACAGATACGCAGTATTTT	CASSQRHNTDTQYF
-	TRBV15	TRBJ2-4	once	TGTGCCACCAGCAGATACGGACAGAAGACAAACATTCAGTACTTC	CATSRYGQKTNIQYF
-	TRBV29-1	TRBJ2-1	once	TGCAGCGTGCGCCGGGACATTAACAATGAGCAGTTCTTC	CSVRRDINNEQFF
TRBD2	TRBV4-1	TRBJ2-5	-	TGCGCCAGCAGCCAAGATTGGGGGGCAAGAGCGGGAGGGCCCGTAGAAGAGACCCAGTACTTC	CASSQDWGARAGGPVEETQYF
-	TRBV7-2	TRBJ2-5	-	TGTGCCAGCAGTCGAACGGGCCGCGGGTGGGAGACCCAGTACTTC	CASSRTGRGWETQYF
TRBD1	TRBV27	TRBJ1-1	-	TGTGCCAGCAGTCGGACAGGGGCAACTGAAGCTTTCTTT	CASSRTGATEAFF
-	TRBV6-5	TRBJ1-1	-	TGTGCCAGCATAAACAGGGAAATGAACACTGAAGCTTTCTTT	CASINREMNTEAFF
TRBD2	TRBV14	TRBJ2-3	-	TGTGCCAGCAGCCAAATCTTTAGCGGGGGCCTCTCGGATACGCAGTATTTT	CASSQIFSGGLSDTQYF
TRBD2	TRBV11-2	TRBJ2-7	-	TGTGCCAGCAGCCCCTATAGCGGGAGGGCCCACGAGCAGTACTTC	CASSPYSGRAHEQYF
-	TRBV28	TRBJ2-7	-	TGTGCCACGAACGAGCAGTACTTC	CATNEQYF
-	TRBV28	TRBJ2-4	few	TGTGCCAGCAGCCCAGGTGACAAAAACATTCAGTACTTC	CASSPGDKNIQYF
-	TRBV7-2	TRBJ1-2	-	TGTGCCAGCAGCCAGCAAGTCGCGGGGGCGCTGGACTATGGCTACACCTTC	CASSQQVAGALDYGYTF
-	TRBV7-2	TRBJ1-2	-	TGTGCCAGCAGCGACCAAGGGGGTGTAGCGCGCTATGGCTACACCTTC	CASSDQGGVARYGYTF
-	TRBV15	TRBJ2-3	once	TGTGCCACCAGCAGAGACAGGGTTACAGATACGCAGTATTTT	CATSRDRVTDTQYF
TRBD1	TRBV9	TRBJ1-3	-	TGTGCCAGCAGCTTTCGGACAGGGGACATATATTTT	CASSFRTGDIYF
-	TRBV6-5	TRBJ1-1	-	TGTGCCAGCAGTTACTCGAGGGGGGCCAACACTGAAGCTTTCTTT	CASSYSRGANTEAFF
-	TRBV7-6	TRBJ2-3	-	TGTGCCAGCAGCTTAGCGGGGGCTCGCACAGATACGCAGTATTTT	CASSLAGARTDTQYF
TRBD2	TRBV6-5	TRBJ2-2	-	TGCTCCGCGGGGGAGTGGTACACCGGGGAGCTGTTTTTT	CSAGEWYTGELFF
-	TRBV7-8	TRBJ2-2	-	TGTGCCAGCAGCCCCCTTTTGGGGGACTTCGGGGAGCTGTTTTTT	CASSPLLGDFGELFF
-	TRBV2	TRBJ1-3	-	TGTGCCAGCCGGCCGGGGGTAAGCTCTGGAAACACCATATATTTT	CASRPGVSSGNTIYF
-	TRBV11-2	TRBJ1-1	-	TGTGCCAGCAGCTTAGATGAGGCTATGAACACTGAAGCTTTCTTT	CASSLDEAMNTEAFF
TRBD1	TRBV3-1/TRBV3-2	TRBJ1-1	-	TGTGCCAGCAGCCCCCCCCTAGGGACAGGGACTAGGACTGAAGCTTTCTTT	CASSPPLGTGTRTEAFF
TRBD2	TRBV15	TRBJ2-5	-	TGTGCCACCAGCAGAGAGTTCCCCCGACTAGCGGGGCACCAAGAGACCCAGTACTTC	CATSREFPRLAGHQETQYF
-	TRBV5-1	TRBJ2-5	-	TGCGCCAGCAGCCCGGGACGTCCTAGTGAGACCCAGTACTTC	CASSPGRPSETQYF
-	TRBV4-3	TRBJ2-7	-	TGCGCCAGCAGCCAAGATAAGACAGGCGGGTGGTACGAGCAGTACTTC	CASSQDKTGGWYEQYF
TRBD2	TRBV27	TRBJ2-7	-	TGTGCCAGAAAACTAGCGGGAATTCTCGAGCAGTACTTC	CARKLAGILEQYF
TRBD2	TRBV5-6	TRBJ2-5	once	TGTGCCAGCAGCTTGGTTGGGGGGGAAGAGACCCAGTACTTC	CASSLVGGEETQYF
TRBD1	TRBV11-3	TRBJ2-5	-	TGTGCCAGCAGCTTAGGTGCAGCCGGGACAGGGCTACAAGAGACCCAGTACTTC	CASSLGAAGTGLQETQYF
-	TRBV27	TRBJ2-7	-	TGTGCCAGCAGCCACGAGCAGTACTTC	CASSHEQYF
TRBD1	TRBV7-2	TRBJ2-6	-	TGTGCCAGCAGTCACAGGGGGCGGACCTCTGGGGCCAACGTCCTGACTTTC	CASSHRGRTSGANVLTF
-	TRBV9	TRBJ1-5	-	TGTGCCAGCGGCGACCCTTATAGCAATCAGCCCCAGCATTTT	CASGDPYSNQPQHF
TRBD1	TRBV5-1	TRBJ1-2	-	TGCGCCAGCAGCTCAGTACCCGGACAGGGAGATGGCTACACCTTC	CASSSVPGQGDGYTF
-	TRBV10-3	TRBJ1-2	-	TGTGCCATCAGTGAGTCACCCCTAGGCTACACCTTC	CAISESPLGYTF
-	TRBV5-8	TRBJ2-7	-	TGTGCCAGCAGCTTCGGCTACGAGCAGTACTTC	CASSFGYEQYF
-	TRBV7-9	TRBJ1-2	-	TGTGCCAGCAGCTTAGTCGTCGTCCTGACAGGCTACACCTTC	CASSLVVVLTGYTF
-	TRBV4-3	TRBJ1-5	-	TGCGCCAGCAGCCAAGATGCGGGGGGGTTGGGGCCCCAGCATTTT	CASSQDAGGLGPQHF
-	TRBV5-1	TRBJ2-3	-	TGCGCCAGCAGCTTGAACTCCCGCACAGATACGCAGTATTTT	CASSLNSRTDTQYF
-	TRBV4-1	TRBJ1-6	-	TGCGCCAGCAGCCAAGATTTGGCCGTTTATAATTCACCCCTCCACTTT	CASSQDLAVYNSPLHF
-	TRBV27	TRBJ2-6	-	TGTGCCAGCACTCCTGCTGCTGGGGCCAACGTCCTGACTTTC	CASTPAAGANVLTF
TRBD1	TRBV19	TRBJ2-6	-	TGTGCCAGTAGTATAGATCGGACAGGGGGAAGCTCTGGGGCCAACGTCCTGACTTTC	CASSIDRTGGSSGANVLTF
TRBD1	TRBV5-4	TRBJ2-5	-	TGTGCCAGCAGCTTGGGGGACAGGGGGGTAGAGACCCAGTACTTC	CASSLGDRGVETQYF
-	TRBV2	TRBJ1-1	-	TGTGCCAGCAGTGGGAGTGGGACTGAAGCTTTCTTT	CASSGSGTEAFF
-	TRBV7-3	TRBJ1-2	once	TGTGCCAGCAGCTGGCCCGGAAAGGTTGAGTACACCTTC	CASSWPGKVEYTF
-	TRBV6-5	TRBJ2-5	-	TGTGCCAGCAGCCCCGACCAAGAGACCCAGTACTTC	CASSPDQETQYF
-	TRBV3-1/TRBV3-2	TRBJ2-5	-	TGTGCCAGCAGCGCGTGGGGTCGCCAAGAGACCCAGTACTTC	CASSAWGRQETQYF
-	TRBV9	TRBJ2-2	-	TGTGCCAGCAGCGTAGCTACGTCTCCCCTGAACACCGGGGAGCTGTTTTTT	CASSVATSPLNTGELFF
-	TRBV9	TRBJ1-3	-	TGTGCCAGCAGCGTAGTGCAGAATGGAAACACCATATATTTT	CASSVVQNGNTIYF
-	TRBV3-1/TRBV3-2	TRBJ2-4	-	TGTGCCAGCAGCCAAGGGGGCATTGCGAGGAGAAAAAACATTCAGTACTTC	CASSQGGIARRKNIQYF